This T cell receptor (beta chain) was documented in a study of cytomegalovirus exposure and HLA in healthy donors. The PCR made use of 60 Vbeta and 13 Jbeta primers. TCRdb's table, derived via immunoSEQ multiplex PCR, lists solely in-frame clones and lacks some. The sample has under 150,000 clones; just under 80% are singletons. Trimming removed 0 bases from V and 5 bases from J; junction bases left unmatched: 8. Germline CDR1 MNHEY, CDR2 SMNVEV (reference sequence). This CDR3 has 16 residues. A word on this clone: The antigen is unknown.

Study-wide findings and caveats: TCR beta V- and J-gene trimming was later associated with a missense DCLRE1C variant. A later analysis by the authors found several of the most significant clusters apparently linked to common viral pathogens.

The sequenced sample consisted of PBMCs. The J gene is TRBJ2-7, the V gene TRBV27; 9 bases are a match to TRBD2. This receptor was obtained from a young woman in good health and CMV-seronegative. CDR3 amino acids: CASSLSKLAGVHEQYF. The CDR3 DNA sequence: TGTGCCAGCAGTTTATCCAAACTAGCGGGCGTACACGAGCAGTACTTC.